The entry below describes one T cell receptor (beta chain). This CDR3 has 20 residues. Germline values: CDR1 SGHVS, CDR2 FQNEAQ. The V gene lost 0 bases and the J gene lost 8 bases, with 29 bases spanning the gap. TCRdb keeps only in-frame clones here, not all; method: immunoSEQ multiplex PCR. The sample contains 75,000 to 90,000 clones, 85% to 95% of which appear only once. These data belong to a study of technical replicates of blood from several donors. Sequences were obtained from T cells isolated from PBMCs. The receptor's source is a human donor in good health. V usage is TRBV7-8 and J usage is TRBJ2-1; tentative D call: TRBD1 (5 bases). The CDR3 DNA is TGTGCCAGCAGCTTAGCGCTGGTTGGGCAAAGGTTTAGGGGTAGGGATGAGCAGTTCTTC. It codes for CASSLALVGQRFRGRDEQFF.